The text below deals with one T cell receptor beta chain. Authors' methods: Amplifying reference gene primers gave estimates of nucleated cell counts. Method: immunoSEQ multiplex PCR; TCRdb's copy keeps in-frame clones and lacks some. The DNA gave D and trimming, while V, J and clone size come from that table. The repertoire includes about 80,000 clones, approximately 84% of them detected once, and 4.5% to 7% sits in the top ten. The CDR3 sequence is 13 residues long. V was pared by 0 bases and J by 5 bases, with 8 bases between. Per germline, CDR1 LGHDT and CDR2 YNNKEL (reference sequence). These data belong to a study of blood T cell repertoires in COVID-19. Study-level background: Specimens from acute and convalescent COVID-19 originated in the United States, Italy and Spain. In each case, the material was cDNA or gDNA derived from T cells, B-cell-depleted T cells, or PBMCs.

This sequence originates from a man between 60 and 70 years old with active or convalescent COVID-19. The chain couples TRBV3-1 (or the pseudogene TRBV3-2) to TRBJ2-7; D uncertain. Sequences were obtained from peripheral blood. The CDR3 nucleotides read TGTGCCAGCAGCCAAGATCTATCCCACGAGCAGTACTTC. This translates into CASSQDLSHEQYF.